This T cell receptor beta chain was captured in a study of PD-L1 blockade in urothelial cancer. From germline, CDR1 is SGHAT and CDR2 FQNNGV. The CDR3 is 16 residues long. Deletions cut 5 bases from V and 10 bases from J, with 23 bases between. The time point denotes: pretreatment peripheral blood. Assay: immunoSEQ multiplex PCR; the TCRdb copy retains only in-frame clones and omits some. The sample carries tens of thousands of clones, around 83% recorded once. The source material was PBMCs, sampled around atezolizumab (anti-PD-L1) treatment. This sequence joins TRBV11-2 and TRBJ1-4; tentative D call: TRBD1 (5 bases). This sequence originates from a woman in her seventies with urothelial cancer. The CDR3 DNA is TGTGCCAGCAGCCAAAACAACGACCCAGGGCGTGGAAAACTGTTTTTT. It is translated as CASSQNNDPGRGKLFF.